This is a list of T cell receptor beta chains from one sample in a study of T cells in Graves' hyperthyroidism and ophthalmopathy. In TCRdb, the multiplex PCR reads were re-called with MiXCR into one record per CDR3 protein. Of some 320,000 distinct CDR3 sequences detected, approximately 14% appear once; the ten largest clones hold 34%. The sequencing input was blood. All receptors come from a woman aged 40 to 50 with Graves' ophthalmopathy. Both conserved end residues are part of each CDR3. A D gene is named only where the DNA matches it firmly. Size is omitted from some rows. Given values are once, few, many or a class for expanded clones.

>NA|TRBJ1-1|TRBD1|TRBV7-9
CASSPRYRQGEFELEGTEAFF
TGTGCCAGCAGCCCTCGATATAGACAGGGGGAGTTTGAATTGGAAGGCACTGAAGCTTTCTTT
>many|TRBJ1-5|NA|TRBV11-2
CASSLSGDFQPQHF
TGTGCCAGCAGCTTATCAGGGGACTTTCAGCCCCAGCATTTT
>NA|TRBJ1-5|NA|TRBV3-1
CASSQDRPGFNQPQHF
TGTGCCAGCAGCCAAGATCGGCCAGGGTTTAATCAGCCCCAGCATTTT
>many|TRBJ1-6|NA|TRBV27
CASTQGIYNSPLHF
TGTGCCAGTACCCAGGGAATTTATAATTCACCCCTCCACTTT
>many|TRBJ2-5|NA|TRBV19
CASSISPGGETQYF
TGTGCCAGTAGTATATCCCCAGGAGGAGAGACCCAGTACTTC
>NA|TRBJ2-7|NA|TRBV19
CASSLRRTGYEQYF
TGTGCCAGTAGTCTGCGGAGGACTGGCTACGAGCAGTACTTC
>NA|TRBJ2-7|NA|TRBV19
CASSRRASYEQYF
TGTGCCAGTAGTAGGCGAGCCTCCTACGAGCAGTACTTC
>many|TRBJ2-7|NA|TRBV24-1
CATSDSDENLPYEQYF
TGTGCCACCAGTGATTCTGACGAAAACCTCCCCTACGAGCAGTACTTC
>NA|TRBJ2-3|TRBD1|TRBV7-9
CASSLGQGRGADTQYF
TGTGCCAGCAGCCTCGGACAGGGCCGAGGGGCAGATACGCAGTATTTT
>many|TRBJ1-2|NA|TRBV15
CATGHRSGINYGYTF
TGTGCCACAGGCCACAGGTCGGGAATTAACTATGGCTACACCTTC
>few|TRBJ2-1|TRBD2|TRBV3-1
CASSQRSGGGDNEQFF
TGTGCCAGCAGCCAACGCTCGGGGGGGGGTGACAATGAGCAGTTCTTC
>many|TRBJ1-2|NA|TRBV20-1
CSASIGTQGYTF
TGCAGTGCTAGTATCGGGACACAAGGCTACACCTTC
>many|TRBJ1-1|NA|TRBV19
CASSVREVEAFF
TGTGCCAGTAGTGTACGGGAAGTAGAAGCTTTCTTT
>few|TRBJ1-1|TRBD1|TRBV7-9
CASSIRQGANTEASF
TGTGCCAGCAGCATTCGACAGGGGGCTAACACTGAAGCTTCCTTT
>many|TRBJ2-1|NA|TRBV24-1
CATSDSLAKQFF
TGTGCCACCAGTGACTCCCTAGCCAAGCAGTTCTTC
>NA|TRBJ2-2|TRBD2|TRBV20-1
CSARDLLGLAGGRSTGELFF
TGCAGTGCTAGAGATCTCCTGGGACTAGCGGGAGGGCGAAGCACCGGGGAGCTGTTTTTT
>NA|TRBJ1-1|TRBD1|TRBV7-9
CASSYGTAMNTEAFF
TGTGCCAGCAGCTATGGGACAGCAATGAACACTGAAGCTTTCTTT
>NA|TRBJ1-4|TRBD1|TRBV3-1
CASSHETGGFEKLFF
TGTGCCAGCAGCCACGAAACAGGGGGTTTTGAAAAACTGTTTTTT
>once|TRBJ1-5|NA|TRBV6-1
CASSEEYTASNQPQHF
TGTGCCAGCAGTGAAGAGTACACCGCTAGCAATCAGCCCCAGCATTTT
>many|TRBJ1-5|NA|TRBV6-1
CASKLSGLGNQPQHF
TGTGCCAGCAAGCTTTCGGGGCTCGGCAATCAGCCCCAGCATTTT
>many|TRBJ1-5|NA|TRBV5-8
CASSYQGYSNQPQHF
TGTGCCAGCAGCTACCAGGGATATAGCAATCAGCCCCAGCATTTT
>many|TRBJ2-3|TRBD2|TRBV11-2
CASSGGLAVSTDTQYF
TGTGCCAGCAGCGGCGGACTAGCGGTTAGCACAGATACGCAGTATTTT
>NA|TRBJ2-7|NA|TRBV7-6
CASSLGTQLNYEQYF
TGTGCCAGCAGCTTAGGCACCCAATTAAACTACGAGCAGTACTTC
>NA|TRBJ2-2|TRBD2|TRBV12-3/TRBV12-4
CASSFRGGVAGARGELFF
TGTGCCAGCAGTTTTCGTGGCGGAGTAGCGGGAGCACGGGGGGAGCTGTTTTTT
>NA|TRBJ2-1|TRBD2|TRBV20-1
CSARDPFGAGNEQFF
TGCAGTGCTAGAGATCCCTTTGGAGCGGGAAATGAGCAGTTCTTC
>NA|TRBJ1-1|TRBD1|TRBV20-1
CSASSGQGVPEAFF
TGCAGTGCTAGTTCGGGACAGGGGGTTCCTGAAGCTTTCTTT
>few|TRBJ1-1|NA|TRBV29-1
CSVADTEAFF
TGCAGCGTTGCGGACACTGAAGCTTTCTTT
>many|TRBJ2-2|NA|TRBV19
CASSIGRAPGELFF
TGTGCCAGTAGTATAGGCCGGGCCCCCGGGGAGCTGTTTTTT
>few|TRBJ1-1|NA|TRBV28
CASRPRGGGGGMNTEAFF
TGTGCCAGCAGGCCTCGCGGGGGGGGGGGCGGAATGAACACTGAAGCTTTCTTT
>many|TRBJ2-7|NA|TRBV2
CASSEQGVSYEQYF
TGTGCCAGCAGTGAACAGGGAGTTTCCTACGAGCAGTACTTC
>NA|TRBJ2-7|NA|TRBV11-2
CASSLEGPGHEQYF
TGTGCCAGCAGCTTAGAGGGTCCGGGCCACGAGCAGTACTTC
>few|TRBJ1-5|TRBD1|TRBV18
CASSPVDRDSQPQHF
TGTGCCAGCTCACCCGTCGACAGGGATAGTCAGCCCCAGCATTTT
>NA|TRBJ2-2|TRBD2|TRBV6-1
CASNSPGGLGGELFF
TGTGCCAGCAATAGTCCGGGGGGGCTTGGAGGGGAGCTGTTTTTT
>NA|TRBJ2-7|NA|TRBV4-1
CASSQVTESYEQYF
TGCGCCAGCAGCCAAGTCACGGAGTCCTACGAGCAGTACTTC
>many|TRBJ1-5|TRBD1|TRBV6-1
CASSLILQGAVGGNQPQHF
TGTGCCAGCAGTCTCATCTTACAGGGGGCCGTGGGGGGCAATCAGCCCCAGCATTTT
>few|TRBJ2-4|TRBD2|TRBV20-1
CSAMSTSGFQYF
TGCAGTGCTATGTCGACTAGCGGCTTTCAGTACTTC
>many|TRBJ1-1|NA|TRBV7-8
CASSLFPVNTEAFF
TGTGCCAGCAGCTTATTTCCAGTGAACACTGAAGCTTTCTTT
>many|TRBJ1-2|NA|TRBV24-1
CATSGPAAVYTF
TGTGCCACCAGTGGACCGGCGGCCGTCTACACCTTC
>NA|TRBJ1-1|TRBD1|TRBV9
CASSVWTGGNTEAFF
TGTGCCAGCAGCGTTTGGACAGGGGGGAACACTGAAGCTTTCTTT
>NA|TRBJ1-2|TRBD1|TRBV7-9
CASSLATSRLRDRLSYGYTF
TGTGCCAGCAGCTTAGCTACCAGTCGGCTAAGGGACAGGCTAAGCTATGGCTACACCTTC
>NA|TRBJ2-1|NA|TRBV19
CASSISGPNEQFF
TGTGCCAGTAGTATTTCAGGGCCAAATGAGCAGTTCTTC
>many|TRBJ1-2|NA|TRBV2
CASRPGQRRYTF
TGTGCCAGCCGGCCAGGACAGAGGCGCTACACCTTC
>many|TRBJ2-3|NA|TRBV28
CASSLTPGGTDTQYF
TGTGCCAGCAGTTTAACTCCGGGTGGGACAGATACGCAGTATTTT